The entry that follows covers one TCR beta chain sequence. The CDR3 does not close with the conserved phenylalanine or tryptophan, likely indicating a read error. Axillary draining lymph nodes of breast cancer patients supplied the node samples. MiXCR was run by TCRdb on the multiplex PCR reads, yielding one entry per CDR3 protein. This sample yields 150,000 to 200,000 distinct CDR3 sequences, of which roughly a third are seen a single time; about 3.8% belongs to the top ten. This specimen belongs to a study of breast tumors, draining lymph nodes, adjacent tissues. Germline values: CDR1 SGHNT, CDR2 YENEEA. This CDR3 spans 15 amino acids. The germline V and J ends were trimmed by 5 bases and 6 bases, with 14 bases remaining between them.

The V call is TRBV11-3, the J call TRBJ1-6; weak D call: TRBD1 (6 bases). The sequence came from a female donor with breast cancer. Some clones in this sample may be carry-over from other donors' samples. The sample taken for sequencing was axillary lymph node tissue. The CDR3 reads CASSRAGASNSPLHI. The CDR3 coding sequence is TGTGCCAGCAGCCGGGCAGGGGCGAGTAATTCACCCCTCCACATT.